The sequence of this T cell receptor beta chain was determined in a study of T cell changes during pregnancy in multiple sclerosis. Profiling relied on immunoSEQ multiplex PCR, and the TCRdb table lists in-frame clones only, not all of them. The sample has about 100,000 clones, 85% to 95% seen once. Germline V CDR1 and CDR2: MNHNS, SASEGT. This CDR3 region has 12 residues. V gave up 6 bases and J gave up 2 bases, with 6 bases separating them. The clonotype was recovered from a female donor with multiple sclerosis, enrolled in a pregnancy study. The sample consisted of peripheral blood, taken in the second trimester of pregnancy. The gene calls are TRBV6-1 and TRBJ2-3, with D perhaps TRBD1 (5 bases). The CDR3 spells CASSRVTDTQYF. CDR3 nucleotides: TGTGCCAGCAGCAGGGTCACAGATACGCAGTATTTT.